This paragraph covers one TCR beta chain sequence. This clonotype was seen a few times. Its antigen remains unidentified. There are no base qualities to consult, and no much larger clone falls within one base. The library was made by PCR. The data were produced on a NextSeq 500. Bulk TCR libraries were prepared as previously described, using TCR primers listed in Table S5. The Qiagen AllPrep DNA/RNA kit was used to purify total RNA. Reads from multiple sequencing runs of the same library were pooled before analysis. In the original analysis: Reads were retained only if their TCR constant sequence matched exactly, and those retained reads were trimmed to 150 nt and grouped according to their 12-nt molecular barcodes. Reads within each barcode group were sub-clustered using a 15% Levenshtein threshold, and quality-weighted consensus sequences were constructed for each RNA molecule. Non-functional sequences were excluded, and lower-count sequences lying one edit away from another sequence were also excluded. Based on fitting two negative binomial distributions, any barcode sub-cluster with under 20% of the maximum read count was discarded. Starting from the raw public reads, TCRdb applied fastp trimming at Q25, assembled clones with MiXCR and retained in-frame beta chains. Each entry merges the rows of one CDR3 protein and shows their most common DNA and genes. Clone size and V and J calls follow TCRdb, not the original study. The sample data list approximately 500,000 distinct CDR3 sequences, and 25% of these were observed just once. 0.7% to 0.9% of the sample is in the top ten clones.

This sample stems from a study of molecular identifiers for immune sequencing clone quantification (dated 2018 in TCRdb). General notes on the study: In a replicate experiment, RNA from about 21,000 or 97,000 naive CD8 T cells was split into five aliquots, four of which were sequenced. The study was a methods study using CD8 T cells to benchmark molecular-identifier clustering-based TCR repertoire sequencing (MIDCIRS) and TCR RNA copy counting. Overall results and qualifications from the work: When barcode sub-clustering was not used, chimeric consensus sequences inflated TCR diversity, with chimeras reaching as high as 47%. Modeling indicated 2.5 to 3 TCR RNA copies recovered per cell, compared with roughly 10 by digital PCR, which implies a capture efficiency of approximately 29%. The naive libraries included spiked-in Jurkat TCR RNA (10 copies' worth), and this Jurkat TCR RNA is not part of the donor repertoire. Even against a background of 800,000 to 1,000,000 naive CD8 T cells, spiked-in Jurkat TCR RNA amounting to a single cell's worth was reported to be detectable. In CMV-specific effector cells, clones with more than 20 RNA copies contained over 97% of molecules, whereas in naive cells such clones contained under 1% of molecules. Highly expanded clone sizes could be underestimated because identical TCR molecules may share a barcode.

Libraries of naive CD8 T cells were built from anywhere between roughly 17,000 and 1,000,000 sorted cells, with 10%, 30% or 50% of the purified RNA used. On a BD FACSAria II, naive CD8 T cells were FACS-sorted as CD8+CD4-CCR7+CD45RA+ and collected into RLT Plus buffer. Detection sensitivity was tested by spiking Jurkat RNA equal to roughly ten TCR copies' worth into samples containing about 17,000-1,000,000 naive CD8 T cells. Enrichment of CD8 T cells was done with RosetteSep CD8+ T Cell Enrichment Cocktail plus Ficoll-Paque, and ACK red cell lysis came afterward. Its CDR3 holds 17 amino acids, cysteine through phenylalanine. Only the CDR3 DNA stays, 51 bases, in frame from base 1. In the germline V gene (reference sequence), CDR1 corresponds to LNHNV and CDR2 to YYDKDF. V loses 6 bases, J loses 1 base, and the germline ends lie 18 bases apart.

This clonotype was sampled from a human donor in good health. Some libraries in this study had Jurkat cell RNA spiked in. Source material: naive CD8+ T cells from blood, with Jurkat cell RNA spiked in. Read against the paper, the sample's cell subset or site label means: FACS-sorted CD8+CD4-CCR7+CD45RA+ naive T cells. The chain couples TRBV15 to TRBJ1-4; tentative D gene TRBD1, with 6 bases matching. The nucleotides are TGTGCCACCAGTAGAAACACAGTAGGGGGAACTAATGAAAAACTGTTTTTT. It translates to CATSRNTVGGTNEKLFF.